These T cell receptor beta chains were read from a single sample in a study of cytomegalovirus exposure and HLA in healthy donors. Sequencing used immunoSEQ multiplex PCR; TCRdb keeps in-frame clones, though not all of them. The sample's table shows under 70,000 clones. The sample consisted of PBMCs. The receptors were sampled from a woman aged 30 to 39 in good health and CMV-seropositive. The conserved cysteine and the conserved F or W are not part of the CDR3 here. The order of the fields is V gene, J gene, CDR3 protein.

v_gene: TRBV7-6
j_gene: TRBJ2-7
CDR3aa: ASSLGTGTYEQY

v_gene: TRBV30
j_gene: TRBJ1-1
CDR3aa: AWSVPGTGGTEAF

v_gene: TRBV28
j_gene: TRBJ2-1
CDR3aa: ASSLNYNEQF

v_gene: TRBV28
j_gene: TRBJ2-1
CDR3aa: ASKPGLLDDEQF

v_gene: TRBV5-6
j_gene: TRBJ2-7
CDR3aa: ASSLDRSSYEQY

v_gene: TRBV6-6
j_gene: TRBJ2-1
CDR3aa: ASSYSGTSSQSEQF

v_gene: TRBV7-9
j_gene: TRBJ1-4
CDR3aa: ASTTTGGSGEKLF

v_gene: TRBV5-1
j_gene: TRBJ2-7
CDR3aa: ASSFGLADFYEQY

v_gene: TRBV7-9
j_gene: TRBJ1-2
CDR3aa: ASSLERYGYT

v_gene: TRBV5-8
j_gene: TRBJ2-3
CDR3aa: ASSRDRGTSSTDTQY

v_gene: TRBV7-9
j_gene: TRBJ2-1
CDR3aa: ASTPGEVPSSYNEQF

v_gene: TRBV7-2
j_gene: TRBJ2-2
CDR3aa: ASSLLTSGVGELF

v_gene: TRBV18
j_gene: TRBJ1-5
CDR3aa: ASSLDRGLRNQPQH

v_gene: TRBV28
j_gene: TRBJ1-2
CDR3aa: ASTQTGGAGYGYT

v_gene: TRBV9
j_gene: TRBJ2-2
CDR3aa: ASSARPQTSGRSNTGELF

v_gene: TRBV7-6
j_gene: TRBJ1-6
CDR3aa: ASGTYNSPLH

v_gene: TRBV4-2
j_gene: TRBJ2-7
CDR3aa: ASRLTRREQY

v_gene: TRBV9
j_gene: TRBJ1-1
CDR3aa: ASRMVPDTEAF

v_gene: TRBV2
j_gene: TRBJ1-1
CDR3aa: ASTMRGREAF

v_gene: TRBV5-6
j_gene: TRBJ2-7
CDR3aa: ASSYAGTGIHEQY

v_gene: TRBV4-2
j_gene: TRBJ1-2
CDR3aa: ASSPAWGVSGYT

v_gene: TRBV18
j_gene: TRBJ1-1
CDR3aa: ASSPLVNTEAF

v_gene: TRBV30
j_gene: TRBJ1-5
CDR3aa: AWSPTGSGNQPQH

v_gene: TRBV16
j_gene: TRBJ1-5
CDR3aa: ASSQWDRENQPQH

v_gene: TRBV5-5
j_gene: TRBJ2-7
CDR3aa: ASSFTSGSSYEQY

v_gene: TRBV7-9
j_gene: TRBJ1-2
CDR3aa: ASSPTGSGYT

v_gene: TRBV6-5
j_gene: TRBJ1-5
CDR3aa: ASSPDRGLAQPQH

v_gene: TRBV30
j_gene: TRBJ2-1
CDR3aa: AWTRSSYNEQF

v_gene: TRBV6-1
j_gene: TRBJ2-7
CDR3aa: ASSERAGGPYEQY

v_gene: TRBV18
j_gene: TRBJ1-1
CDR3aa: ASSPASKNTEAF

v_gene: TRBV30
j_gene: TRBJ2-5
CDR3aa: AGGAGERFQETQY

v_gene: TRBV7-2
j_gene: TRBJ1-2
CDR3aa: ASSRDSSLYGYT

v_gene: TRBV20-1
j_gene: TRBJ2-5
CDR3aa: SARPKETQY

v_gene: TRBV5-4
j_gene: TRBJ1-2
CDR3aa: ASSSGTHKANYGYT

v_gene: TRBV7-2
j_gene: TRBJ1-2
CDR3aa: ASSFSQTGSNGYT

v_gene: TRBV5-1
j_gene: TRBJ2-7
CDR3aa: ASSFGQTYEQY

v_gene: TRBV5-1
j_gene: TRBJ1-1
CDR3aa: ASSLDRGITEAF

v_gene: TRBV7-8
j_gene: TRBJ2-3
CDR3aa: ASSPEQATQY

v_gene: TRBV28
j_gene: TRBJ2-5
CDR3aa: ASSLRLAGSKETQY

v_gene: TRBV5-1
j_gene: TRBJ1-1
CDR3aa: ASTRGRGGDTEAF

v_gene: TRBV4-1
j_gene: TRBJ2-6
CDR3aa: ASSRGQGAKGANVLT

v_gene: TRBV4-1
j_gene: TRBJ1-1
CDR3aa: ASSRRTGRNTEAF

v_gene: TRBV5-6
j_gene: TRBJ1-1
CDR3aa: ASSGQVMNTEAF

v_gene: TRBV28
j_gene: TRBJ2-3
CDR3aa: ASSGSGDGTDTQY

v_gene: TRBV12-5
j_gene: TRBJ2-7
CDR3aa: ASGFDTGSIYEQY

v_gene: TRBV5-6
j_gene: TRBJ2-1
CDR3aa: ASSLVFRGEQF

v_gene: TRBV6-6
j_gene: TRBJ2-7
CDR3aa: ASSTLPGQGTYEQY